A selection of T cell receptor beta chains follows, all from one sample in a study of T-cell memory formation after mild COVID-19. Each CDR3 protein is one row after TCRdb ran MiXCR on the 5' RACE reads. The data hold fewer than 140,000 distinct CDR3 sequences, with under 15% observed a single time. Specimen: PBMCs or a T cell subset sorted from them (not recorded which). The receptors originated from an adult woman who had mild COVID-19 (a few samples of this study predate the infection). Cell type and time point are not known. The CDR3 runs from the conserved cysteine through the conserved F or W. Fields, in order: V gene, CDR3 length, D gene, J gene, clone size, CDR3 DNA, CDR3 protein. D genes are given only for firm matches. Not all rows give a size; the values are once, few, many and, for expanded clones, a class.

>TRBV5-4|15|TRBD2|TRBJ2-7|NA
TGTGCCAGCAGCCCCCATAGCGGGGTCCCCCACGAGCAGTACTTC
CASSPHSGVPHEQYF
>TRBV14|14|NA|TRBJ2-7|NA
TGTGCCAGCAGCCTCTTGGACAGTTCCTACGAGCAGTACTTC
CASSLLDSSYEQYF
>TRBV15|15|NA|TRBJ2-5|NA
TGTGCCACCAGCAACCCGACCCTCCCTGGGGAGACCCAGTACTTC
CATSNPTLPGETQYF
>TRBV4-1|16|TRBD2|TRBJ2-5|NA
TGCGCCAGCAGCCTTATAGCGGGGGGTGTCGTGGAGACCCAGTACTTC
CASSLIAGGVVETQYF
>TRBV7-9|14|NA|TRBJ2-7|many
TGTGCCAGCAGCGATGGTCGAAAGTCCTACGAGCAGTACTTC
CASSDGRKSYEQYF
>TRBV12-3/TRBV12-4|15|NA|TRBJ2-1|NA
TGTGCCAGCCTCCTGGACCGTAGCTCCTACAATGAGCAGTTCTTC
CASLLDRSSYNEQFF
>TRBV7-3|15|NA|TRBJ2-1|few
TGTGCCAGCAGCTTTGAGGGATCCTCCTACAATGAGCAGTTCTTC
CASSFEGSSYNEQFF
>TRBV6-1|22|NA|TRBJ2-1|NA
TGTGCCAGCAGTGAAGGCGAAGTGGTAGGTGTCCTTCGGGGTATCTCCTACAATGAGCAGTTCTTC
CASSEGEVVGVLRGISYNEQFF
>TRBV10-3|15|NA|TRBJ1-1|few
TGTGCCATCAGGTACGAGGCAGGGACAACAACTGAAGCTTTCTTT
CAIRYEAGTTTEAFF
>TRBV7-9|13|NA|TRBJ2-7|NA
TGTGCCAGCAGCTTGGACCCACTGGCCGGGGAGTACTTC
CASSLDPLAGEYF
>TRBV11-3|18|TRBD2|TRBJ2-2|few
TGTGCCAGCAGCTTAAATTTACTAGCGGGAGGTAGCACCGGGGAGCTGTTTTTT
CASSLNLLAGGSTGELFF
>TRBV27|15|NA|TRBJ2-7|few
TGTGCCAGCAGTTTTTACGGGTTTTCCCCCTACGAGCAGTACTTC
CASSFYGFSPYEQYF
>TRBV9|15|TRBD2|TRBJ2-5|few
TGTGCCAGCAGCGTAGGGACTAGCGTCCAAGAGACCCAGTACTTC
CASSVGTSVQETQYF
>TRBV10-3|16|NA|TRBJ2-1|NA
TGTGCCATCAGTACGCGACACCCGAGCTCCTACAATGAGCAGTTCTTC
CAISTRHPSSYNEQFF
>TRBV20-1|17|NA|TRBJ2-3|NA
TGCAGTGCTAGGCTACTCCGGACAGTCACCTTCACAGATACGCAGTATTTT
CSARLLRTVTFTDTQYF
>TRBV4-3|15|NA|TRBJ2-7|few
TGCGCCAGCAGCCAAGATTGGGACAGCGGGAACGAGCAGTACTTC
CASSQDWDSGNEQYF
>TRBV3-1|16|TRBD2|TRBJ2-5|few
TGTGCCAGCAGCCAAGGGACTAGCGGGGCGCAAGAGACCCAGTACTTC
CASSQGTSGAQETQYF
>TRBV7-9|15|TRBD1|TRBJ2-1|NA
TGTGCCAGCAGCTTCGGGGCAAGGGGGCGAGATGAGCAGTTCTTC
CASSFGARGRDEQFF
>TRBV7-8|20|TRBD1|TRBJ1-3|NA
TGTGCCAGCAGCCGCGAGAGAACAGGGGGCGGTGGATTCTCTGGAAACACCATATATTTT
CASSRERTGGGGFSGNTIYF
>TRBV27|12|TRBD2|TRBJ2-5|few
TGTGCCAGCATGGCCACGGGGGGGACCCAGTACTTC
CASMATGGTQYF
>TRBV9|13|NA|TRBJ2-7|few
TGTGCCAGCAGCGTAGGAGACCTCGCCGAGCAGTACTTC
CASSVGDLAEQYF
>TRBV27|17|TRBD1|TRBJ2-1|few
TGTGCCAGCAATAAGCCCATACAGGGGGGTGCCTACAATGAGCAGTTCTTC
CASNKPIQGGAYNEQFF
>TRBV21-1|12|NA|TRBJ2-7|NA
TGTGCCAGCAGCTCGGGCGGGTACGAGCAGTACTTC
CASSSGGYEQYF
>TRBV12-5|15|TRBD1|TRBJ2-3|NA
TGTGCTAGTGGTTCCGGACAGGGTCCCGCAGATACGCAGTATTTT
CASGSGQGPADTQYF
>TRBV11-2|15|TRBD2|TRBJ2-7|few
TGTGCCAGCAGGGGACCAGCGGGGACTCCCTACGAGCAGTACTTC
CASRGPAGTPYEQYF
>TRBV10-3|16|NA|TRBJ1-1|few
TGTGCCATCAGTGAGTCGGAAGGACACCTGAACACTGAAGCTTTCTTT
CAISESEGHLNTEAFF
>TRBV12-3/TRBV12-4|14|TRBD1|TRBJ1-2|NA
TGTGCCAGCAGCCCACAGGACAGGCCTTATGGCTACACCTTC
CASSPQDRPYGYTF
>TRBV7-3|16|TRBD1|TRBJ1-2|many
TGTGCCAGCAGCTTAACGAAGGGACAGAGAAACTATGGCTACACCTTC
CASSLTKGQRNYGYTF
>TRBV29-1|14|TRBD2|TRBJ2-2|NA
TGCAGCGTTGATCGGGGGGGATACACCGGGGAGCTGTTTTTT
CSVDRGGYTGELFF
>TRBV11-2|18|TRBD2|TRBJ2-3|NA
TGTGCCAGCAGCATCGGACTAGCGGGGATCGCTAGCACAGATACGCAGTATTTT
CASSIGLAGIASTDTQYF
>TRBV20-1|11|NA|TRBJ2-7|NA
TGCAGTGCTAGTCACTCCTACGAGCAGTACTTC
CSASHSYEQYF
>TRBV9|18|TRBD1|TRBJ1-2|NA
TGTGCCAGCAGCTCCAACCCCCACGACAGGGATCGGCACTATGGCTACACCTTC
CASSSNPHDRDRHYGYTF
>TRBV19|13|NA|TRBJ2-7|NA
TGTGCCAGTAGTATGAACAGGAACTACGAGCAGTACTTC
CASSMNRNYEQYF
>TRBV4-3|16|NA|TRBJ2-1|few
TGCGCCAGCAGCTCACCGGGACTCCGAAGGAACAATGAGCAGTTCTTC
CASSSPGLRRNNEQFF
>TRBV5-1|13|NA|TRBJ2-7|few
TGCGCCAGCAGCCCCACGAGCTCCTACGAGCAGTACTTC
CASSPTSSYEQYF
>TRBV5-6|13|NA|TRBJ2-7|few
TGTGCCAGCAGCTTGCGGTTGCACTACGAGCAGTACTTC
CASSLRLHYEQYF
>TRBV5-1|17|TRBD2|TRBJ2-7|few
TGCGCCAGCAGCTTGGCCGGGGCTAGCGGGCTTTCCTACGAGCAGTACTTC
CASSLAGASGLSYEQYF